The T cell receptor (beta chain) under discussion was sequenced for a study of Ad26.COV2.S vaccination and SARS-CoV-2 variants. Study-level information: This donor came from the COV1001 trial of Ad26.COV2.S.

Treatment reported: around 19 received Ad26.COV2.S at low or high dose, single or two shots; 5 received placebo; per-sample allocation not given. At day 63 after the first vaccine or placebo injection, samples were drawn. The germline gives CDR1 WSHSY, CDR2 SAAADI. The CDR3 is made up of 15 amino acids. With V trimmed by 4 bases and J by 7 bases, 7 bases remained unmatched. Study-wide findings and caveats: TCR breadth and depth analyses may have underestimated total T cell responses. Reported post-vaccination CD8+ and CD4+ T cell responses to spike showed substantial breadth. Ad26.COV2.S recipients had broader spike-specific TCRs (P = 0.0014).

Clones were read by immunoSEQ multiplex PCR, and TCRdb kept only the in-frame ones, dropping some. The sample has about 350,000 clones, roughly 89% seen once. Worth noting for this clone: Its antigen remains unknown.

This TCR derives from a person aged 18-60 years who received the Ad26.COV2.S COVID-19 vaccine or a placebo. The sequencing here drew on peripheral blood, taken in a trial of Ad26.COV2.S vaccine versus placebo. The gene calls are TRBV10-2 and TRBJ2-2; 9 bases fit TRBD2. The CDR3 region has the DNA TGCGCCAGCAGTGGCGGGAGGGCCAGTCTCGGGGAGCTGTTTTTT. Protein product: CASSGGRASLGELFF.